Listed below are T cell receptor beta chains from one sample, sequenced in a study of T cells after yellow fever vaccination. TCRdb ran MiXCR on the 5' RACE reads and lists one entry per CDR3 protein. The table lists about 310,000 distinct CDR3 sequences, less than 4.5% of them singletons. Sample: PBMCs, taken on the day of the yellow fever booster vaccination. The source of these receptors is a man aged 18 to 30 who received the YFV17D yellow fever vaccine. Each CDR3 is given with its conserved first and last residue. A D gene is named only where the DNA matches it firmly. Some rows have no size entry. The others give once, few or many, or a class for an expanded clone.

cdr3_nt cdr3_aa j_call v_call clone_size d_call
TGCGCCAGCAGCATTGGTCTGACCCGGGGGGATACGCAGTATTTT CASSIGLTRGDTQYF TRBJ2-3 TRBV5-1 many -
TGTGCCATCAGTGTGGGAGCGGGGGGCAGCTATAAAGCGACCCAGTACTTC CAISVGAGGSYKATQYF TRBJ2-5 TRBV10-3 many TRBD2
TGTGCCAGCAGCTTGCGGGGCGCAGGTTCACCCCTCCACTTT CASSLRGAGSPLHF TRBJ1-6 TRBV5-4 many -
TGCGCCAGCAGCTTGGGGATGACTGGAAACACCATATATTTT CASSLGMTGNTIYF TRBJ1-3 TRBV5-1 many -
TGTGCCAGCTCACTCGGAACAGGGGGACTCTATTCACCCCTCCACTTT CASSLGTGGLYSPLHF TRBJ1-6 TRBV18 few TRBD1
TGTGCCAGCAGCGCAACCCCCCGCCCGTTGGGGTGGAACTATGGCTACACCTTC CASSATPRPLGWNYGYTF TRBJ1-2 TRBV7-2 - -
TGTGCCAGCAGCCGCGCTAGCAGTCTCCGTGGAGATACGCAGTATTTT CASSRASSLRGDTQYF TRBJ2-3 TRBV7-3 - -
TGCAGCGTGGCCCACGGGCCCTCGGGGGAAAAACTGTTTTTT CSVAHGPSGEKLFF TRBJ1-4 TRBV29-1 - -
TGCAGCGTTGCGGTCCAGCGGGGAGATACGCAGTATTTT CSVAVQRGDTQYF TRBJ2-3 TRBV29-1 many TRBD2
TGTGCCACTTTGGGGAGAGGCACAGATACGCAGTATTTT CATLGRGTDTQYF TRBJ2-3 TRBV6-1 many -
TGTGCCAGCAGCTTCCCGGGAAGACAAGAGACCCAGTACTTC CASSFPGRQETQYF TRBJ2-5 TRBV5-5 few -
TGCAGTGCCCCTTCTCCGGCCAGGGGGCCTAACACTGAAGCTTTCTTT CSAPSPARGPNTEAFF TRBJ1-1 TRBV20-1 few TRBD1
TGTGCCAGCAGTGACCCCGACAAGGAGGAAGCTTTCTTT CASSDPDKEEAFF TRBJ1-1 TRBV6-2/TRBV6-3 many -
TGTGCCAGCAGCCCCCCGCTCCCCAATGAGCAGTTCTTC CASSPPLPNEQFF TRBJ2-1 TRBV7-9 many -
TGTGCCAGCAGCCAGGCAGGTTGGCAGCCCCAGCATTTT CASSQAGWQPQHF TRBJ1-5 TRBV3-1 - -
TGCAGTGCTAGTCCCGGGGCCGGCGGGGGCGAAGAGACCCAGTACTTC CSASPGAGGGEETQYF TRBJ2-5 TRBV20-1 many -
TGCGCCAGCAGATCTAACTGGGACTTACAAGAGACCCAGTACTTC CASRSNWDLQETQYF TRBJ2-5 TRBV4-3 many -
TGTGCTAGTGGTCATCTCGACAGAAATTCACCCCTCCACTTT CASGHLDRNSPLHF TRBJ1-6 TRBV12-5 - -
TGTGCCAGCAGCTTTTGGGGACTTAACACCGGGGAGCTGTTTTTT CASSFWGLNTGELFF TRBJ2-2 TRBV7-9 many -
TGTGCCACCAGCAGAGATCGGCAAAGAGCTTTCTTT CATSRDRQRAFF TRBJ1-1 TRBV15 many -
TGTGCCAGCAGTCCACAGACAATGAACACTGAAGCTTTCTTT CASSPQTMNTEAFF TRBJ1-1 TRBV3-1 many -
TGCGCCAGCAGCCAAGATTTTCTCCGGGAGACCCAGTACTTC CASSQDFLRETQYF TRBJ2-5 TRBV4-3 many -
TGCAGTGCTAGAGATCGTAGGACAGGGGATAATCAGCCCCAGCATTTT CSARDRRTGDNQPQHF TRBJ1-5 TRBV20-1 many TRBD1
TGTGCCAGCTCACCAGGGAGCTCCTACGAGCAGTACTTC CASSPGSSYEQYF TRBJ2-7 TRBV18 many -
TGCAGTGCTAGAGATCCCAGCGGACCCACAGATACGCAGTATTTT CSARDPSGPTDTQYF TRBJ2-3 TRBV20-1 many -
TGTGCCAGCAGCTCACCAGGGGGGGAAAAACTGTTTTTT CASSSPGGEKLFF TRBJ1-4 TRBV7-2 - TRBD1